This entry is about one T cell receptor (beta chain). The sample comes from a study of shared clonotypes between healthy human individuals. Germline CDR1 is LNHDA and CDR2 is SQIVND (reference sequence). V lost 9 bases and J 4 bases, leaving 10 bases between the germline ends. CDR3 size: 12 residues. The repertoire was sequenced with immunoSEQ multiplex PCR; TCRdb's copy has only in-frame clones and lacks some. The table has over 850,000 clones, around 78% seen once. This rearrangement joins TRBV19 to TRBJ2-1, with D possibly called TRBD1 or TRBD2 (5 bases each). The sequence was collected from a man younger than 35 in good health. Some clones in this sample may be carry-over from other donors' samples. Sequencing was done on a sample of memory CD4+ T cells from PBMCs. Indicated subset: CD45RA-negative fraction. The CDR3 DNA is TGTGCCAGCAGGGACCTATACAATGAGCAGTTCTTC. It specifies CASRDLYNEQFF.